This T cell receptor beta chain came from a study of blood T cells in healthy people across ages. The CDR3 is 14 amino acids. Germline V gives CDR1 SGHVS, CDR2 FNYEAQ. Trimming removed 5 bases from V and 9 bases from J, with 17 bases in between. A sample-barcoded 5' primer and a J-beta primer mix were used in a second PCR of roughly 7 to 11 cycles. TCRdb used MiXCR to reprocess the 5' RACE reads, holding one entry per CDR3 protein. Among about 580,000 distinct CDR3 sequences listed, around 50% were seen once. This clonotype has more than one count but fewer than ten. This clonotype originated in a man older than 75 in good health. V is TRBV7-6 and J is TRBJ2-1; possibly TRBD1 or TRBD2 for D (6 bases each). What was sequenced was blood. CDR3 DNA: TGTGCCAGCAGCCCTGGTAGGGGGGCGGGTGAGCAGTTCTTC. This translates into CASSPGRGAGEQFF.